Following are 22 T cell receptor beta chains from one sample sequenced in a study of blood T cell repertoires in COVID-19. Libraries were prepared by immunoSEQ multiplex PCR; TCRdb keeps only in-frame clonotypes and omits some of them. The top ten hold roughly a tenth of the sample, which has hundreds of thousands of clones, roughly 86% seen once. Sequencing was performed on PBMCs or T cells enriched from blood (not recorded which). Every receptor here comes from a woman in her twenties or thirties who had recovered from COVID-19.

The J gene is TRBJ1-2, the V gene TRBV4-1; 7 bases are a match to TRBD1. There are 16 residues in the CDR3. V gave up 1 base and J gave up 4 bases; unmatched junction bases: 9. Germline loops: CDR1 MGHRA, CDR2 YSYEKL. CDR3 nucleotide sequence: TGCGCCAGCAGCCAAGTTCCAGGGGGACATAGCTATGGCTACACCTTC. Protein: CASSQVPGGHSYGYTF.

V is TRBV19 and J is TRBJ2-1; D is possibly TRBD2 (6 bases). The CDR3 is 15 residues long. Germline V gene data show CDR1 as LNHDA and CDR2 as SQIVND (reference sequence). Trimming took off 3 bases at V and 2 bases at J, with 11 bases between the two ends. The CDR3 region is CASSMDYRTYNEQFF. The CDR3 DNA reads TGTGCCAGTAGTATGGACTACCGAACCTACAATGAGCAGTTCTTC. Together with reference TRBV19 and TRBJ2-1, the CDR3 gives the full variable domain: DGGITQSPKYLFRKEGQNVTLSCEQNLNHDAMYWYRQDPGQGLRLIYYSQIVNDFQKGDIAEGYSVSREKKESFPLTVTSAQKNPTAFYLCASSMDYRTYNEQFFGPGTRLTVL.

The V gene is TRBV6-2 or TRBV6-3, the J gene TRBJ2-3; TRBD2 aligns across 9 bases. CDR3 length: 17 amino acids. V shed 0 bases and J 2 bases; nucleotides not matched to a gene: 6. Germline V gene lookup returns CDR1 MNHEY and CDR2 SVGEGT. This CDR3 reads CASSYSAGGIYTDTQYF. The CDR3 DNA is TGTGCCAGCAGTTACTCAGCGGGAGGTATTTACACAGATACGCAGTATTTT.

CDR3 region: CASSYSVQGLGNTIYF. Here the CDR3 DNA reads TGTGCCAGCAGTTACTCGGTACAGGGGCTAGGAAACACCATATATTTT. The rearrangement joins TRBV6-5 to TRBJ1-3; TRBD1 aligns across 7 bases. J lost 4 bases, V lost 0 bases, and 6 bases had no gene match. The germline CDR1 and CDR2 sequences are MNHEY and SVGAGI. CDR3 length: 16 amino acids.

The CDR3 sequence: CASRDPGQGGEAFF. CDR3 bases: TGTGCCAGTAGGGACCCGGGACAGGGAGGTGAAGCTTTCTTT. The chain couples TRBV19 to TRBJ1-1, with TRBD1 matching over 9 bases. Germline assignment: CDR1 LNHDA and CDR2 SQIVND (reference sequence). The CDR3 has 14 residues. Losses at the gene ends were 6 bases for V and 7 bases for J; bases not matched to a gene: 9.

This clone came up many times. The chain uses TRBV2 and TRBJ1-2; TRBD1 matches 8 bases. The CDR3 is made up of 13 amino acids. Trimming removed 7 bases from V and 4 bases from J; junction bases left unmatched: 5. Per germline, CDR1 SNHLY and CDR2 FYNNEI. CDR3 nucleotide sequence: TGTGCCAGCAAATACAGGGGGACCTATGGCTACACCTTC. Its translation is CASKYRGTYGYTF.

The V and J genes are TRBV2 and TRBJ1-5; D ambiguous. The length of the CDR3 is 15 residues. The germline V and J ends were trimmed by 2 bases and 7 bases, with 15 bases remaining between them. Germline V lookup: CDR1 SNHLY, CDR2 FYNNEI. The CDR3 region is CASSESMGLAQPQHF. CDR3 DNA: TGTGCCAGCAGTGAATCTATGGGCTTAGCGCAGCCCCAGCATTTT.

The chain employs TRBV5-4 and TRBJ1-1, with D unclear. The CDR3 extends over 14 amino acids. Trimming stripped 4 bases from V and 0 bases from J, with 10 bases between. Germline values: CDR1 SGHNT, CDR2 YYREEE (reference sequence). The CDR3 coding sequence is TGTGCCAGCAGCCCCTGGAGCCTGAACACTGAAGCTTTCTTT. It specifies CASSPWSLNTEAFF. Together with reference TRBV5-4 and TRBJ1-1, the CDR3 gives the full variable domain: ETGVTQSPTHLIKTRGQQVTLRCSSQSGHNTVSWYQQALGQGPQFIFQYYREEENGRGNFPPRFSGLQFPNYSSELNVNALELDDSALYLCASSPWSLNTEAFFGQGTRLTVV.

The rearrangement links TRBV11-2 to TRBJ2-2; a weak D match, TRBD2 (6 bases). Trimming took 3 bases from V and 7 from J, leaving 15 bases between them. CDR1 and CDR2 (germline): SGHAT, FQNNGV. This CDR3 comprises 15 residues. CDR3 residues: CASSFSRRGFGELFF. CDR3 DNA: TGTGCCAGCAGCTTCAGCCGGCGGGGTTTCGGGGAGCTGTTTTTT. The full variable domain, in which reference TRBV11-2 and TRBJ2-2 provide the parts outside the CDR3, is EAGVAQSPRYKIIEKRQSVAFWCNPISGHATLYWYQQILGQGPKLLIQFQNNGVVDDSQLPKDRFSAERLKGVDSTLKIQPAKLEDSAVYLCASSFSRRGFGELFFGEGSRLTVL.

The CDR3 sequence: CASSLGRARTPGGQPQHF. CDR3 sequence (DNA): TGTGCCAGCAGCTTAGGGAGGGCGCGGACTCCCGGGGGTCAGCCCCAGCATTTT. The chain couples TRBV27 to TRBJ1-5, with D possibly being TRBD1 (5 bases). V shed 6 bases and J shed 6 bases, with 27 bases lying between them. The CDR3 contains 18 residues. Per the germline V gene, CDR1 is MNHEY and CDR2 is SMNVEV (reference sequence).

The gene calls are TRBV6-4 and TRBJ2-1; TRBD2 matches 8 bases. Germline trimming cut 5 bases from V and 0 bases from J; bases unmatched to any gene: 6. CDR1 is MRHNA and CDR2 is SNTAGT in the germline V gene. This CDR3 spans 16 amino acids. This CDR3 is CASSTSGASSYNEQFF. CDR3 bases: TGTGCCAGCAGTACTAGCGGTGCCAGCTCCTACAATGAGCAGTTCTTC.

The genes are TRBV18 and TRBJ1-6; 12 bases map to TRBD1. The CDR3 sequence is 16 residues long. Looked up from germline, CDR1 is KGHSH and CDR2 is LQKENI. V shed 3 bases, J shed 7 bases, and the junction held 4 bases outside the gene matches. CDR3: CASSPSGQGANSPLHF. The CDR3 DNA reads TGTGCCAGCTCACCGTCGGGACAGGGGGCAAATTCACCCCTCCACTTT.

The chain has TRBV3-1 (or the pseudogene TRBV3-2) and TRBJ2-1, with 10 bases that match TRBD2. This CDR3 comprises 15 residues. J was trimmed by 5 bases and V by 1 base; bases with no gene match: 2. Germline CDR1 and CDR2: LGHDT and YNNKEL (reference sequence). The CDR3, as DNA: TGTGCCAGCAGCCAAGCCACTAGCGGGGACAATGAGCAGTTCTTC. Amino acids: CASSQATSGDNEQFF.

This clone occurred once. CDR3 sequence reads: CASSPLAGATYEQYF. In DNA form, the CDR3 reads TGTGCCAGTAGTCCGCTAGCGGGAGCAACCTACGAGCAGTACTTC. The chain recombines TRBV19 with TRBJ2-7, with 10 bases aligning to TRBD2. The CDR3 is made up of 15 amino acids. With 5 bases clipped from V and 2 bases from J, the junction kept 6 bases outside the gene matches. Per germline, CDR1 LNHDA and CDR2 SQIVND (reference sequence).

The chain combines TRBV10-3 with TRBJ1-2; D remains ambiguous. The CDR3 loop spans 11 amino acids. V was pared by 4 bases and J by 4 bases, with 4 bases between. Germline lookup yields CDR1 ENHRY and CDR2 SYGVKD. The CDR3 is CAISVLYGYTF. CDR3 DNA sequence: TGTGCCATCAGTGTCCTCTATGGCTACACCTTC.

The rearrangement uses TRBV6-5 and TRBJ2-7; TRBD2 might be the D (6 bases). Between the trimmed V and J ends, which lost 2 bases and 0 bases, there was a span of 11 bases. Germline lookup yields CDR1 MNHEY and CDR2 SVGAGI. CDR3 length: 15 amino acids. As DNA, the CDR3 is TGTGCCAGCAGTTACCTACGGGAGCGCTCCTACGAGCAGTACTTC. Translation: CASSYLRERSYEQYF.

The chain recombines TRBV15 with TRBJ2-1, with 8 nucleotides matching TRBD1. This CDR3 is 19 amino acids long. Germline V gene lookup returns CDR1 LNHNV and CDR2 YYDKDF (reference sequence). The J segment lost 1 base and the V segment lost 2 bases, leaving 13 bases of the junction unmatched. The CDR3 here is CATSRSGQGGYESYNEQFF. The CDR3 DNA reads TGTGCCACCAGCAGATCCGGACAGGGAGGTTATGAGTCCTACAATGAGCAGTTCTTC.

In this sample, this clone turned up once. The V gene is TRBV27, the J gene TRBJ2-3; maybe TRBD1 (6 bases). Germline CDR1 and CDR2: MNHEY and SMNVEV (reference sequence). The V end was cut by 3 bases, the J end by 0 bases, with 13 bases between. The length of the CDR3 is 16 residues. DNA of the CDR3: TGTGCCAGCAGTTTTCTCCGACAGGAGAGCACAGATACGCAGTATTTT. Translated: CASSFLRQESTDTQYF.

The CDR3 is CASSIRDRAGNQPQHF. The CDR3 region has the DNA TGTGCCAGTAGTATAAGGGACAGGGCTGGAAATCAGCCCCAGCATTTT. This chain joins TRBV19 and TRBJ1-5, with TRBD1 matching 9 bases. Germline values: CDR1 LNHDA, CDR2 SQIVND (reference sequence). This CDR3 contains 16 residues. V lost 2 bases, J lost 4 bases, and 6 bases stayed unmatched.

This clone was counted once. CDR3 sequence reads: CASSFSLGELFF. The CDR3 DNA reads TGTGCCAGCAGCTTTTCTCTGGGGGAGCTGTTTTTT. This chain connects TRBV7-2 to TRBJ2-2; D call uncertain. V was trimmed by 3 bases and J by 8 bases, leaving 7 bases between them. Germline-derived CDR1 and CDR2 are SGHTA and FQGNSA. This CDR3 has 12 amino acids.

The rearrangement uses TRBV5-1 and TRBJ2-1; 7 bases match TRBD1. The CDR3 sequence is 15 residues long. Germline loops: CDR1 SGHRS, CDR2 YFSETQ. Unmatched junction bases numbered 7, after V lost 4 bases and J lost 3 bases. The CDR3 DNA reads TGCGCCAGCAGCCGAAGGACAGGAGTCTACAATGAGCAGTTCTTC. Translation: CASSRRTGVYNEQFF.

This chain links TRBV12-1 with TRBJ2-1; the DNA was not compared with TRBD2, the D call given in the table. TRBV12-1 is a pseudogene segment. This CDR3 comprises 12 residues. The CDR3 region is CASSFEKHEQFF. CDR3 DNA: TGTGCCAGCAGCTTTGAGAAGCATGAGCAGTTCTTC.